This T cell receptor (beta chain) was identified in a study of graft-versus-host responses after intestinal transplantation. Study-level background: Each of the recipients got a multivisceral, liver-intestinal, or isolated intestinal transplant. After anti-thymocyte globulin induction, recipients took tacrolimus and steroids for around three years.

The germline CDR1 and CDR2 sequences are SGDLS and YYNGEE. V lost 0 bases, J lost 7 bases, and 5 bases stayed unmatched. The CDR3 runs to 16 residues. For this clone: The target antigen is unknown.

Method: immunoSEQ multiplex PCR; TCRdb's copy keeps in-frame clones and lacks some. Here the sample spans about 120,000 clones, approximately 90% being singletons. The source was unstimulated CD4+ T cells sorted from spleen or lymph node cells, collected before intestinal transplant. V gene TRBV9 combines with J gene TRBJ2-1, with TRBD1 matching 12 bases. The clonotype was recovered from a human donor who received an intestinal transplant. The CDR3 region is CASSVGGQGAINEQFF. The CDR3, as DNA: TGTGCCAGCAGCGTAGGGGGACAGGGGGCGATTAATGAGCAGTTCTTC.